This passage covers 26 T cell receptor beta chains from one sample sequenced in a study of early T cells in non-severe SARS-CoV-2 infection. TCRdb reanalysed the 5' RACE reads using MiXCR and keeps one entry per CDR3 protein. The sample lists 55,000 to 80,000 distinct CDR3 sequences, about an eighth occurring once. Sequences were derived from whole blood, sampled at baseline. The receptors were sampled from an adult who was a healthcare worker with PCR-confirmed SARS-CoV-2 infection or an uninfected control (not recorded which).

The V gene is TRBV7-8, the J gene TRBJ2-7; weak D call: TRBD2 (7 bases). V gave up 2 bases and J gave up 0 bases, with 11 bases separating them. Germline V gives CDR1 SGHVS, CDR2 FQNEAQ. The CDR3 runs 15 residues. The CDR3 loop is CASSLSAGASYEQYF. CDR3 sequence (DNA): TGTGCCAGCAGCTTAAGTGCGGGGGCCTCCTACGAGCAGTACTTC.

There are a few counts of this clonotype. V gene TRBV7-6 combines with J gene TRBJ2-2, with 12 bases identical to TRBD2. The CDR3 contains 18 residues. V gave up 6 bases and J gave up 3 bases; unmatched junction bases: 11. Germline CDR1 SGHVS, CDR2 FNYEAQ. CDR3 bases: TGTGCCAGCAGACCTGCTGGCCTAGCGGGGGGGCACACCGGGGAGCTGTTTTTT. It codes for CASRPAGLAGGHTGELFF.

This clonotype was seen at least ten times. The gene calls are TRBV5-4 and TRBJ2-3, with 11 bases aligning to TRBD2. The CDR3 sequence is 17 residues long. V was pared by 5 bases and J by 2 bases, with 10 bases of the junction left unmatched. Germline CDR1 and CDR2: SGHNT and YYREEE (reference sequence). CDR3 protein: CASSIGTSGRNTDTQYF. CDR3 nucleotides: TGTGCCAGCAGTATTGGGACTAGCGGAAGGAACACAGATACGCAGTATTTT.

V gene TRBV10-3 combines with J gene TRBJ2-1, with D possibly being TRBD2 (5 bases). The CDR3 runs to 11 residues. V lost 6 bases, J lost 8 bases, and 8 bases lay in between. The germline V gene has CDR1 ENHRY and CDR2 SYGVKD. CDR3 sequence reads: CAIRRDHEQFF. In DNA form, the CDR3 reads TGTGCCATCAGACGGGATCATGAGCAGTTCTTC.

This clonotype was observed a handful of times. V is TRBV4-3 and J is TRBJ2-1; TRBD2 matches 11 bases. Losses at the gene ends were 4 bases for V and 1 base for J; bases not matched to a gene: 6. This CDR3 spans 17 amino acids. Germline V CDR1 and CDR2: LGHNA, YSLEER. The CDR3: CASSPRTSGPSYNEQFF. CDR3 in DNA: TGCGCCAGCAGCCCTAGGACTAGCGGGCCTTCCTACAATGAGCAGTTCTTC.

This clonotype was seen many times. The V gene is TRBV5-1, the J gene TRBJ1-6, with D unresolved. Looked up from germline, CDR1 is SGHRS and CDR2 is YFSETQ. The CDR3 is made up of 13 amino acids. The V and J ends lost 2 bases and 9 bases respectively, with 9 bases between them. The CDR3 DNA reads as TGCGCCAGCAGCTTAGCGGCCAGTTCACCCCTCCACTTT. It encodes CASSLAASSPLHF.

This clonotype has a handful of counts. V gene TRBV3-2 combines with J gene TRBJ2-7; the listed D gene, TRBD2, was not tested against the DNA. TRBV3-2 is assigned pseudogene status. The CDR3 extends over 16 amino acids. CDR3 sequence (DNA): TGTGCCAGCAGCAAGAGACTAGCGGGAGGGTCCTACGAGCAGTACTTC. It specifies CASSKRLAGGSYEQYF.

There are many counts of this clonotype. The chain combines TRBV5-1 with TRBJ2-3, with TRBD1 identical over 7 bases. V lost 4 bases, J lost 1 base, and 3 bases stayed unmatched. Germline V lookup: CDR1 SGHRS, CDR2 YFSETQ. The CDR3 contains 14 residues. The CDR3 nucleotides read TGCGCCAGCAGCGTCGACAGGGGCACAGATACGCAGTATTTT. Its protein is CASSVDRGTDTQYF.

This clonotype appeared a few times. This chain uses TRBV19 with TRBJ2-6, with 8 bases aligning to TRBD1. The trim removed 5 bases at V and 0 bases at J, leaving 6 bases unmatched. Germline V gene data show CDR1 as LNHDA and CDR2 as SQIVND (reference sequence). This CDR3 is built from 17 residues. CDR3 bases: TGTGCCAGTAGTCCTTGGACAGGGAGCTCTGGGGCCAACGTCCTGACTTTC. This sequence encodes CASSPWTGSSGANVLTF.

The genes are TRBV12-3 or TRBV12-4 and TRBJ2-1; D unresolved. The CDR3 spans 11 residues. The V gene lost 1 base and the J gene lost 5 bases, with 0 bases spanning the gap. The CDR3 loop is CASSLDNEQFF. CDR3 bases: TGTGCCAGCAGTTTAGACAATGAGCAGTTCTTC.

The sample holds many counts of this clonotype. The chain is built from TRBV20-1 and TRBJ2-3, with 15 positions matching TRBD2. The germline gives CDR1 DFQATT, CDR2 SNEGSKA (reference sequence). This CDR3 comprises 15 residues. V shed 6 bases, J shed 6 bases, and the junction held 7 bases outside the gene matches. The CDR3 sequence: CSAAGLAGGLDTQYF. Here the CDR3 DNA reads TGCAGTGCCGCGGGACTAGCGGGAGGTCTGGATACGCAGTATTTT.

A few counts support this clonotype. V gene TRBV11-1 combines with J gene TRBJ2-7; either TRBD1 or TRBD2 may fit D (5 bases each). Germline assignment: CDR1 SGHAT and CDR2 FQDESV (reference sequence). V shed 0 bases and J shed 0 bases, with 9 bases lying between them. The CDR3 is made up of 15 amino acids. CDR3 sequence reads: CASSLAPGPSYEQYF. As DNA, the CDR3 is TGTGCCAGCAGCTTAGCTCCGGGACCCTCCTACGAGCAGTACTTC.

This clonotype appeared many times. The chain carries TRBV11-2 and TRBJ2-1; D is tentatively TRBD1 or TRBD2 (5 bases each). Trimming removed 5 bases from V and 7 bases from J, with 15 bases in between. The germline V gene encodes CDR1 SGHAT and CDR2 FQNNGV. The length of the CDR3 is 14 residues. The CDR3 coding sequence is TGTGCCAGCAGCCACCGACGAGGGGCTAATGAGCAGTTCTTC. Its translation is CASSHRRGANEQFF. The full variable domain, with the rest looked up from reference TRBV11-2 and TRBJ2-1, is EAGVAQSPRYKIIEKRQSVAFWCNPISGHATLYWYQQILGQGPKLLIQFQNNGVVDDSQLPKDRFSAERLKGVDSTLKIQPAKLEDSAVYLCASSHRRGANEQFFGPGTRLTVL.

The J gene is TRBJ2-7, the V gene TRBV20-1; D perhaps matches TRBD2 (5 bases). Per germline, CDR1 DFQATT and CDR2 SNEGSKA (reference sequence). The CDR3 consists of 12 residues. Trimming removed 3 bases at V and 4 bases at J, with 10 bases between. In DNA, the CDR3 is TGCAGTGCTAGGGTAGGAGGTTACGAGCAGTACTTC. This codes for CSARVGGYEQYF.

This clonotype was seen a handful of times. The chain combines TRBV27 with TRBJ1-2, with 9 positions matching TRBD1. With V trimmed by 2 bases and J by 6 bases, 7 bases remained unmatched. The germline V gene has CDR1 MNHEY and CDR2 SMNVEV (reference sequence). This CDR3 has 15 amino acids. The CDR3 protein is CASSLVTGGANGYTF. DNA of the CDR3: TGTGCCAGCAGTTTAGTTACAGGGGGCGCGAATGGCTACACCTTC.

This rearrangement joins TRBV10-3 to TRBJ2-1; D gene unclear. The CDR3 has 14 residues. CDR1 ENHRY and CDR2 SYGVKD come from the germline V gene. Deletions cut 3 bases from V and 8 bases from J, with 14 bases between. This CDR3 is CAISDLVAVDEQFF. In DNA, the CDR3 is TGTGCCATCAGTGACTTAGTAGCCGTTGATGAGCAGTTCTTC.

This clonotype has just a few counts. The V call is TRBV6-6, the J call TRBJ2-5; the D is unclear. This CDR3 comprises 13 residues. Germline V gene lookup returns CDR1 MNHNY and CDR2 SVGAGI (reference sequence). The V gene lost 4 bases and the J gene lost 1 base, with 7 bases spanning the gap. This CDR3 is CASSWHLQETQYF. The CDR3 coding sequence is TGTGCCAGCAGTTGGCACCTCCAAGAGACCCAGTACTTC.

This clonotype turned up a few times. This chain links TRBV20-1 with TRBJ2-1; unclear D gene. Germline V lookup: CDR1 DFQATT, CDR2 SNEGSKA (reference sequence). The CDR3 sequence is 13 residues long. V dropped 3 bases and J dropped 7 bases, with 13 bases sitting between them. The CDR3 region has the DNA TGCAGTGCTAGGGCTGGTAGTAGGAATGAGCAGTTCTTC. It specifies CSARAGSRNEQFF.

The table lists this clonotype with a few counts. V and J are TRBV5-5 and TRBJ2-5, with a weak D call TRBD2 (6 bases). Germline V CDR1 and CDR2: SGHKS, YYEKEE (reference sequence). This CDR3 is built from 14 residues. Trimming removed 4 bases at V and 5 bases at J, with 15 bases between. The CDR3 spells CASSRETSFETQYF. CDR3 coding DNA: TGTGCCAGCAGCCGAGAGACTAGTTTTGAGACCCAGTACTTC.

This chain joins TRBV2 and TRBJ1-1; D is unresolved. Trimming took off 4 bases at V and 4 bases at J, with 13 bases between the two ends. The CDR3 sequence is 14 residues long. CDR1 and CDR2 (germline): SNHLY, FYNNEI. CDR3 region: CASSGRVVTTEAFF. The CDR3 nucleotides are TGTGCCAGCAGTGGACGAGTGGTTACCACTGAAGCTTTCTTT.

In its sample, this clonotype was seen a few times. This chain joins TRBV11-2 and TRBJ2-2; no clear D gene. CDR1 and CDR2 (germline): SGHAT, FQNNGV. CDR3 length: 17 residues. V lost 1 base, J lost 0 bases, and 12 bases lay in between. This CDR3 reads CASSLAGQYANTGELFF. CDR3 nucleotides: TGTGCCAGCAGCTTAGCCGGGCAGTACGCGAACACCGGGGAGCTGTTTTTT.

This clonotype was counted ten times or more. This chain links TRBV7-4 with TRBJ2-7; D ambiguous. The CDR3 loop spans 15 amino acids. V was cut by 5 bases and J by 3 bases, with 17 bases left in between. From germline, CDR1 is SGHVT and CDR2 SQSDAQ. In nucleotides, the CDR3 is TGTGCCAGCAGCCCTAGGGCACGGCCGGACTACGAGCAGTACTTC. Residues: CASSPRARPDYEQYF.

V is TRBV7-8 and J is TRBJ2-7; 7 nucleotides agree with TRBD2. Germline V gene sequence: CDR1 SGHVS, CDR2 FQNEAQ. V trimming: 3 bases; J trimming: 0 bases; junction bases outside the gene matches: 11. CDR3 size: 17 residues. The CDR3 region is CASSFPGLEGSSYEQYF. The DNA of the CDR3 is TGTGCCAGCAGCTTCCCTGGACTAGAAGGGAGCTCCTACGAGCAGTACTTC.

The V and J genes are TRBV29-1 and TRBJ2-1, with D unclear. From germline, CDR1 is SQVTM and CDR2 ANQGSEA. The CDR3 is 14 residues long. The V gene lost 0 bases and the J gene lost 0 bases, with 6 bases spanning the gap. CDR3 in DNA: TGCAGCGTTGAAGAAACCGGCTCCTACAATGAGCAGTTCTTC. It is translated as CSVEETGSYNEQFF.

This chain joins TRBV5-1 and TRBJ2-7; 7 bases agree with TRBD1. The germline V gene has CDR1 SGHRS and CDR2 YFSETQ. The CDR3 totals 14 residues. V gave up 4 bases and J gave up 5 bases; unmatched junction bases: 9. This chain's CDR3 is CASSVDRVFDEQYF. The CDR3 DNA reads as TGCGCCAGCAGCGTTGACAGGGTTTTCGACGAGCAGTACTTC.

This clonotype occurred a few times. The chain is built from TRBV4-3 and TRBJ1-2; perhaps TRBD1 as D (6 bases). V was cut by 4 bases and J by 3 bases, with 15 bases left in between. CDR1 is LGHNA and CDR2 is YSLEER in the germline V gene. The CDR3 sequence is 15 residues long. The CDR3 here is CASSPPNRAHYGYTF. The CDR3 DNA reads as TGCGCCAGCAGCCCCCCCAACAGGGCCCACTATGGCTACACCTTC.